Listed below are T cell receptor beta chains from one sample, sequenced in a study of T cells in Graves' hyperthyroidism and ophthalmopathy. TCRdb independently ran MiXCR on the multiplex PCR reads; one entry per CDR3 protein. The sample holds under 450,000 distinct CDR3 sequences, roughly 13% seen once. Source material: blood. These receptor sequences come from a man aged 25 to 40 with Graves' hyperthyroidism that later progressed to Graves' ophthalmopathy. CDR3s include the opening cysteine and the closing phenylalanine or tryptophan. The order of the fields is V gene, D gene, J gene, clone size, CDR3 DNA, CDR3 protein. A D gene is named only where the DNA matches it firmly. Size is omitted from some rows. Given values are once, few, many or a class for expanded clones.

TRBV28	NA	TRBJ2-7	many	TGTGCCAGCAGTCTAGGGGGGCCGCCGCCCTACGAGCAGTACTTC	CASSLGGPPPYEQYF
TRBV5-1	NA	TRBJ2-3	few	TGCGCCAGCAGCCCCTACGGGCTGATCACAGATACGCAGTATTTT	CASSPYGLITDTQYF
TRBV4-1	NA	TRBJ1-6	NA	TGCGCCAGCAGCCAAGATTCCCGGGACTTCAATTCACCCCTCCACTTT	CASSQDSRDFNSPLHF
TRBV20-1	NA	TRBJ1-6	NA	TGCAGTGCTAGCAGCGACGACGATTCACCCCTCCACTTT	CSASSDDDSPLHF
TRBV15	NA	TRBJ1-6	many	TGTGCCACCAGCAGAGGGGGCAGCCATAATTCACCCCTCCACTTT	CATSRGGSHNSPLHF
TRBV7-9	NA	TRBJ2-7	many	TGTGCCAGCAGCTTTGGACAGTTCTACGAGCAGTACTTC	CASSFGQFYEQYF
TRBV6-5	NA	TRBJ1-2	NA	TGTGCCAGCAGTTACAATACCCAGGGGACGGCGGAAGGCTACACCTTC	CASSYNTQGTAEGYTF
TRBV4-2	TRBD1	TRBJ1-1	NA	TGTGCCAGCAGCCAAGATTCGACAGGGGGGGAAGCTTTCTTT	CASSQDSTGGEAFF
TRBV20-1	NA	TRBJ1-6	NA	TGCAGTGCTAAGAGACAGACCTATAATTCACCCCTCCACTTT	CSAKRQTYNSPLHF
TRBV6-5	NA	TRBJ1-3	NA	TGTGCCAGCAGTTACTCGAATGGCGGGAGCTCTGGAAACACCATATATTTT	CASSYSNGGSSGNTIYF
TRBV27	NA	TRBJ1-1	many	TGTGCCAGCAGTTTATGGCCAGGGATGAACACTGAAGCTTTCTTT	CASSLWPGMNTEAFF
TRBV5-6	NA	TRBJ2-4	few	TGTGCCAGCAGGGGGGTGGGGAAGGGGGCCAAAAACATTCAGTACTTC	CASRGVGKGAKNIQYF
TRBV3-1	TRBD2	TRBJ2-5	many	TGTGCCAGCAGCCAAGAGGCTAGCGGGGGAGGAGAGACCCAGTACTTC	CASSQEASGGGETQYF
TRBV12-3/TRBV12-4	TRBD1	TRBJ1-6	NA	TGTGCCAGCAGTTTAAGAATCCGACAGGGGCGAGGTAATTCACCCCTCCACTTT	CASSLRIRQGRGNSPLHF
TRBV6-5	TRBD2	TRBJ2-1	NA	TGTGCCAGCAGTTACCCCGGACTAGCGGACAATGAGCAGTTCTTC	CASSYPGLADNEQFF
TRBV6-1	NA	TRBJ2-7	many	TGTGCCAGCATCGAGACAGGGAGGCGATACGAGCAGTACTTC	CASIETGRRYEQYF
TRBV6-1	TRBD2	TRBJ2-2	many	TGTGCCAGCAGGCCGGGACTAGCAGGCGGGGAGCTGTTTTTT	CASRPGLAGGELFF
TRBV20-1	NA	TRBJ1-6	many	TGCAGTGCTCGAGTATCACGTGGGTTCAATTCACCCCTCCACTTT	CSARVSRGFNSPLHF
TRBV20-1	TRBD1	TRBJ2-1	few	TGCAGTGCTAGCCCCTGGACAGGGCGGGATGAGCAGTTCTTC	CSASPWTGRDEQFF
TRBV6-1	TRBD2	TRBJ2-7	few	TGTGCCAGTAGGGGACTAGCGGGGCCGACCTACGAGCAGTACTTC	CASRGLAGPTYEQYF
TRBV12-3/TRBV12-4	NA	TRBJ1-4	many	TGTGCCAGCTCTCGTTCTTCTGCAACTAATGAAAAACTGTTTTTT	CASSRSSATNEKLFF
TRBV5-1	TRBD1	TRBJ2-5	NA	TGCGCCAGCAGCTTGGAGAATCCGACAGGGACAGAGACCCAGTACTTC	CASSLENPTGTETQYF
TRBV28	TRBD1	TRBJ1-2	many	TGTGCCAGCAGTTCGCCTCGGGACAGGACGCCTAACTATGGCTACACCTTC	CASSSPRDRTPNYGYTF
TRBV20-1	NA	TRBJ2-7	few	TGCAGTGCTGGAGATCTGGGCAACCCGAAGGGAGGAGAGCAGTACTTC	CSAGDLGNPKGGEQYF
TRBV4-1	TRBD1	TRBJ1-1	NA	TGCGCCAGCAGCCAAGAGGAAGGGGGCCGCGAAGCTTTCTTT	CASSQEEGGREAFF
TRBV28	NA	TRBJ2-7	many	TGTGCCAGCACGTCTAGGTTTCGCTACGAGCAGTACTTC	CASTSRFRYEQYF
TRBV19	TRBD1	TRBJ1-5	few	TGTGCCAGTAGTGGGACAGGGGCGCAGCCCCAGCATTTT	CASSGTGAQPQHF
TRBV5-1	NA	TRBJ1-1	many	TGCGCCAGCAGCTTGGGGCGGGCACGTCTTGGAGCTTTCTTT	CASSLGRARLGAFF
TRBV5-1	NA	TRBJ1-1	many	TGCGCCAGCAGTCCGGGACTCATGAACACTGAAGCTTTCTTT	CASSPGLMNTEAFF
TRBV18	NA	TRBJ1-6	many	TGTGCCAGCAGCCCAGGGACGGGGAATTCACCCCTCCACTTT	CASSPGTGNSPLHF
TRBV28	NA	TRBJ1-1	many	TGTGCCAGCGCAAGGAGAGGGGGGGGTACTGAAGCTTTCTTT	CASARRGGGTEAFF
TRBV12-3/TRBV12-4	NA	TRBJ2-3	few	TGTGCCAGCAGTGCGGGACAGGGCGGGGGGGATACGCAGTATTTT	CASSAGQGGGDTQYF
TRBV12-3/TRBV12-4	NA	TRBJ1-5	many	TGTGCCAGCACCGAACAGGAGCACAGTCAGCCCCAGCATTTT	CASTEQEHSQPQHF
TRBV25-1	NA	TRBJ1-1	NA	TGTGCCAGCAGTGAATTAGCCACTGAAGCTTTCTTT	CASSELATEAFF
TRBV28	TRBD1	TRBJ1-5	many	TGTGCCAGCAGGCTCCAGGGACAGGGGCCGTTAATAGCCCAGCATTTT	CASRLQGQGPLIAQHF
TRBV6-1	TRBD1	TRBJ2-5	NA	TGTGCCAGCAGACGAGGGACAGGGGGAGGCGAGACCCAGTACTTC	CASRRGTGGGETQYF
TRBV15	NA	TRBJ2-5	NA	TGTGCCACCAGCAGAGCCACAGGGGAGACCCAGTACTTC	CATSRATGETQYF
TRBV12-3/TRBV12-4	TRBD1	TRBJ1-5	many	TGTGCCAGCAGTTCGGGGGACAGGGGAGGCAATCAGCCCCAGCATTTT	CASSSGDRGGNQPQHF
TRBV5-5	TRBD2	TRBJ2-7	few	TGTGCCAGCAGCTTGTCCGGCGGGGGGCCGTCCTACGAGCAGTACTTC	CASSLSGGGPSYEQYF
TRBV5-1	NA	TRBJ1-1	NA	TGCGCCAGCCAACAGGCCACGAACACTGAAGCTTTCTTT	CASQQATNTEAFF
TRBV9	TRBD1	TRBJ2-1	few	TGTGCCAGCAGCGATAGGGGACAGTATTACAATGAGCAGTTCTTC	CASSDRGQYYNEQFF
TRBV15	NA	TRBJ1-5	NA	TGTGCCACCAGCAGAGGGCAAAGGGGTCAGCCCCAGCATTTT	CATSRGQRGQPQHF
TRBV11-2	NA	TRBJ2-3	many	TGTGCCAGCAGCTTAGGCCCGCAGGCCGGAGGGCAGTATTTT	CASSLGPQAGGQYF
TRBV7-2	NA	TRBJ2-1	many	TGTGCCAGCAGCTCCGGGGGCCGGTACAATGAGCAGTTCTTC	CASSSGGRYNEQFF
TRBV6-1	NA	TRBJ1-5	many	TGTGCCAGCAGTGAAGCGATCGGGGTCAGCAATCAGCCCCAGCATTTT	CASSEAIGVSNQPQHF
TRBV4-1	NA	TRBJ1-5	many	TGCGCCAGCAGCCAAGAGGGGTATAGCAATCAGCCCCAGCATTTT	CASSQEGYSNQPQHF
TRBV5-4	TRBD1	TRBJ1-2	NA	TGTGCCAGCAGCTGGGGGGACAGCTTCTATGGCTACACCTTC	CASSWGDSFYGYTF
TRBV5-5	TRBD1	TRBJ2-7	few	TGTGCCAGCAGCTGGACAGGGATAACCTACGAGCAGTACTTC	CASSWTGITYEQYF
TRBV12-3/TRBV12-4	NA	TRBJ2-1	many	TGTGCCAGCAGTTTAGTTGTGTTGGGGGTGACGGACAGCCTATACAATGAGCAGTTCTTC	CASSLVVLGVTDSLYNEQFF
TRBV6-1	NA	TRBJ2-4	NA	TGTGCCAGCATGGGCCAAACCAAAAACATTCAGTACTTC	CASMGQTKNIQYF
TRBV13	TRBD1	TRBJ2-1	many	TGTGCCAGCAGCTCCTCTGGGGACAGCTCCTACAATGAGCAGTTCTTC	CASSSSGDSSYNEQFF
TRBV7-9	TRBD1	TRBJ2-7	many	TGTGCCAGCAGCTTACGGGACAGCCTAAACTACGAGCAGTACTTC	CASSLRDSLNYEQYF
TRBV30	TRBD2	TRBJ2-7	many	TGTGCCTGGAGTGGGTTGGCTAGCGGGGGGAGCTTGCAGTACTTC	CAWSGLASGGSLQYF
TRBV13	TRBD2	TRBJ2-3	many	TGTGCCAGCAGCTTTCTAGCGGGGCACACAGATACGCAGTATTTT	CASSFLAGHTDTQYF
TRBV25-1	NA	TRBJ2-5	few	TGTGCCAGCAGTGATTTCCCAGAGACCCAGTACTTC	CASSDFPETQYF
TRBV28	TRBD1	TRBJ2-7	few	TGTGCCAGCAGCGCCGGGACAGGGGTTAACGAGCAGTACTTC	CASSAGTGVNEQYF
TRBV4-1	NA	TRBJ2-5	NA	TGCGCCAGCAGACCAACAGAGACCCAGTACTTC	CASRPTETQYF
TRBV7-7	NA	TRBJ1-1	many	TGTGCTAGCAGCTCGGACATAAACACTGAAGCTTTCTTT	CASSSDINTEAFF
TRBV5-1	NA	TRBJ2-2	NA	TGCGCCAGCAGTATTCTACAGGGTTGGGCCGGGGAGCTGTTTTTT	CASSILQGWAGELFF
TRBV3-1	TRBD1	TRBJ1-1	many	TGTGCCAGCAGCCGCCACAGGGGTTTGGACACTGAAGCTTTCTTT	CASSRHRGLDTEAFF